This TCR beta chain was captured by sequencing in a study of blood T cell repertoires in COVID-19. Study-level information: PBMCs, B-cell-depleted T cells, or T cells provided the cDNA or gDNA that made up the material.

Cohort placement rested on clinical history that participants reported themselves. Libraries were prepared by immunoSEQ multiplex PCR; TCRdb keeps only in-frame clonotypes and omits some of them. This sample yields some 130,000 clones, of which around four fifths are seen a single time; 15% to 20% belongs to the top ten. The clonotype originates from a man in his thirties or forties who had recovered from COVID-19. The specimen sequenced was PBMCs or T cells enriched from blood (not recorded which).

The chain's CDR3 is CASELNGELFF. In nucleotides, the CDR3 is TGTGCCAGCGAACTCAACGGGGAGCTGTTTTTT. V is TRBV27 and J is TRBJ2-2; D not resolved. Between the trimmed V and J ends, which lost 8 bases and 7 bases, there was a span of 8 bases. The germline V gene encodes CDR1 MNHEY and CDR2 SMNVEV (reference sequence). This CDR3 comprises 11 residues.